These T cell receptor beta chains were read from a single sample in a study of T cell responses to AZD1222 COVID-19 vaccine. The protocol was immunoSEQ multiplex PCR, while the TCRdb copy is restricted to in-frame clones and leaves out a portion. The repertoire holds around 99,000 clones, roughly 87% seen once, with 3.5% to 4.5% in the top ten. The specimen was peripheral blood, collected on day 0 of AZD1222 vaccination. The receptor set was obtained from an adult in good health. CDR3s include the opening cysteine and the closing phenylalanine or tryptophan. A D gene is named only where the DNA matches it firmly. Clone sizes are given selectively: once, few, many, or a class where the clone is expanded.

clone size	D gene	V gene	J gene	CDR3 DNA	CDR3 protein
.	.	TRBV24-1	TRBJ2-3	TGTGCCACCAGTGATCAGTACAGGACTAGCACAGATACGCAGTATTTT	CATSDQYRTSTDTQYF
once	.	TRBV2	TRBJ1-3	TGTGCCAGCAGTACCCCGGGTGGTGGGGGTGGAAACACCATATATTTT	CASSTPGGGGGNTIYF
.	.	TRBV6-5	TRBJ1-2	TGTGCCAGCAGGGCGGGCCTCCCAAACTATGGCTACACCTTC	CASRAGLPNYGYTF
.	.	TRBV15	TRBJ2-7	TGTGCCACCAGCAGAGGGGATAGCTCCTACGAGCAGTACTTC	CATSRGDSSYEQYF
.	TRBD1	TRBV7-2	TRBJ1-6	TGTGCCAGCAGCGAAACCGGGACAGATAATTCACCCCTCCACTTT	CASSETGTDNSPLHF
once	.	TRBV11-2	TRBJ1-2	TGTGCCAGCAGCTTATCAAGGGGTGGCTATGGCTACACCTTC	CASSLSRGGYGYTF
.	.	TRBV5-4	TRBJ1-3	TGTGCCAGCAGCTTCAGCCTGGGCTCTGGAAACACCATATATTTT	CASSFSLGSGNTIYF
.	TRBD2	TRBV24-1	TRBJ2-1	TGTGCCACCAGTGACCCGGGACTAGTAACCAATGAGCAGTTCTTC	CATSDPGLVTNEQFF
once	TRBD2	TRBV6-2/TRBV6-3	TRBJ2-1	TGTGCCAGCAGTTACAGGATTAGCGGGAGTGGTATTGGGAATGAGCAGTTCTTC	CASSYRISGSGIGNEQFF
.	.	TRBV27	TRBJ1-2	TGTGCCAGCAGCCCGGCCCCAGGGTGGGGGAACTATGGCTACACCTTC	CASSPAPGWGNYGYTF
.	TRBD2	TRBV6-4	TRBJ2-3	TGTGCCAGCAGTGAGGCTAGCGGGAGCACAGATACGCAGTATTTT	CASSEASGSTDTQYF
.	.	TRBV4-3	TRBJ2-1	TGCGCCAGCAGCCAAGTTGCCGGGAGCGGAAATGAGCAGTTCTTC	CASSQVAGSGNEQFF
once	.	TRBV7-9	TRBJ2-1	TGTGCCAGCAGCTCTTGGCCAGGGAGGAGAAACAATGAGCAGTTCTTC	CASSSWPGRRNNEQFF
.	.	TRBV5-6	TRBJ2-7	TGTGCCAGCAGCCTCCCTTCCTACGAGCAGTACTTC	CASSLPSYEQYF
.	TRBD1	TRBV3-1/TRBV3-2	TRBJ2-7	TGTGCCAGCAGCCGGACAGGTCCCTACGAGCAGTACTTC	CASSRTGPYEQYF
.	.	TRBV27	TRBJ1-2	TGTGCCAGCAGTTTTGAGGGGCAGGGGAGCTATGGCTACACCTTC	CASSFEGQGSYGYTF
.	TRBD2	TRBV6-4	TRBJ2-2	TGTGCCAGCAGTGTGGGACTATTAAGGACCGGGGAGCTGTTTTTT	CASSVGLLRTGELFF
.	.	TRBV15	TRBJ2-7	TGTGCCACCAGCGCGAATCTACAGGGCGACGAGCAGTACTTC	CATSANLQGDEQYF
.	.	TRBV6-2/TRBV6-3	TRBJ1-2	TGTGCCAGCAGTAGGGGGAACAGTGCGCAGGATGGCTACACCTTC	CASSRGNSAQDGYTF
.	TRBD1	TRBV5-6	TRBJ1-2	TGTGCCAGCAGCTTGGGGGACAGCTACTATGGCTACACCTTC	CASSLGDSYYGYTF
few	.	TRBV29-1	TRBJ2-7	TGCAGCGTCGAGGATGGGAGCTCCTACGAGCAGTACTTC	CSVEDGSSYEQYF
once	TRBD2	TRBV11-2	TRBJ2-7	TGTGCCAGCAGCTCGGTACTAGCGGGAACCTACGAGCAGTACTTC	CASSSVLAGTYEQYF
.	.	TRBV3-1/TRBV3-2	TRBJ1-1	TGTGCCAGCAGCCAAGCTGAGCGGGGGAACACTGAAGCTTTCTTT	CASSQAERGNTEAFF
.	TRBD1	TRBV19	TRBJ1-4	TGTGCCAGTAAAAGGACAGGGGTTAATGAAAAACTGTTTTTT	CASKRTGVNEKLFF
.	TRBD1	TRBV28	TRBJ2-1	TGTGCCAGCAGTTTCCCCAGACAGGGCCCCTACAATGAGCAGTTCTTC	CASSFPRQGPYNEQFF
.	TRBD2	TRBV19	TRBJ2-5	TGTGCCAGTAGTAGGACTAGCGCTAACCAAGAGACCCAGTACTTC	CASSRTSANQETQYF